The clone carrying this T cell receptor beta chain was counted once. Authors' processing steps: Cell counts per sample came from amplifying reference gene primers. Using immunoSEQ multiplex PCR, the repertoire was profiled, and TCRdb retains in-frame clones only, with some absent. That table is the source of V, J and clone size, and D and trimming were worked out from the DNA. Altogether nearly 100,000 clones are present, 82% being singletons, with the ten largest covering under 11%. The sample comes from a study of blood T cell repertoires in COVID-19. Looking at the study overall: The United States, Italy and Spain provided the acute and convalescent COVID-19 samples. PBMCs, B-cell-depleted T cells, or T cells provided the cDNA or gDNA that made up the material.

V was pared by 3 bases and J by 8 bases, with 10 bases of the junction left unmatched. Germline values: CDR1 SGHRS, CDR2 YFSETQ. The CDR3 is made up of 15 amino acids. This TCR was recovered from a man aged 65-85 years with acute or convalescent COVID-19. Sequencing input: peripheral blood. The V and J genes are TRBV5-1 and TRBJ2-1; 8 positions agree with TRBD2. The CDR3 bases are TGCGCCAGCAGCTACCTCGGGGGGGCCGGGGATGAGCAGTTCTTC. This translates into CASSYLGGAGDEQFF.